What follows are 5 T cell receptor beta chains derived from one specimen sequenced in a study of CD8+ T cells in alopecia areata. The authors sorted CD4+ cells into CD25+CD127- cells for about five patients. RNA was isolated and reverse transcribed to cDNA, the sequencing template. Produced via immunoSEQ multiplex PCR; TCRdb's table is partial and in-frame only. In the table there are about 37,000 clones, 45% to 55% of which are singletons. The source material was CD4+ Tregs sorted from blood. These receptors were obtained from a human donor with alopecia areata.

This clone was detected only a few times. The rearrangement uses TRBV6-6 and TRBJ2-1; 9 positions match TRBD1. The V gene's germline CDR1 is MNHNY and CDR2 SVGAGI (reference sequence). This CDR3 is 14 amino acids long. V lost 3 bases, J lost 6 bases, and 3 bases stayed unmatched. This chain's CDR3 is CASSYPDRGNEQFF. The CDR3, as DNA: TGTGCCAGCAGTTATCCGGACAGGGGCAATGAGCAGTTCTTC.

The chain has TRBV7-3 and TRBJ2-5; possible D gene TRBD1, 6 bases. The CDR3 covers 15 residues. Per the germline V gene, CDR1 is SGHTA and CDR2 is FQGTGA. Trimming pared 6 bases from V and 1 base from J, leaving 15 bases between. CDR3 coding DNA: TGTGCCAGCAGTCCACGTGGGGGCTTCCAAGAGACCCAGTACTTC. Translated, it gives CASSPRGGFQETQYF.

This chain links TRBV18 with TRBJ2-3; 7 nucleotides match TRBD1. After removal of 8 bases from V and 3 bases from J, the junction contained 2 bases not matched to a gene. CDR3 length equals 12 residues. Germline V CDR1 and CDR2: KGHSH, LQKENI. This CDR3 reads CASGGQTDTQYF. CDR3 DNA sequence: TGTGCCAGCGGGGGACAGACAGATACGCAGTATTTT.

V is TRBV20-1 and J is TRBJ2-3; D not certain. Germline CDR1 and CDR2: DFQATT and SNEGSKA (reference sequence). This CDR3 has 11 amino acids. With 6 bases removed from V and 6 bases from J, the gap between germline ends came to 10 bases. This chain's CDR3 is CSAPERDTQYF. The CDR3 DNA follows: TGCAGTGCCCCCGAAAGGGATACGCAGTATTTT.

CDR3 DNA sequence: TGTGCCAGCAGCTCCCGCTTGTATCCCCAGACGAGGGGGCGCCTCCACTTT. Its protein is CASSSRLYPQTRGRLHF. The chain uses TRBV5-6 and TRBJ1-6; 7 bases match TRBD1. V trimming: 3 bases; J trimming: 15 bases; junction bases outside the gene matches: 21. Germline CDR1 SGHDT, CDR2 YYEEEE. This CDR3 is built from 17 residues.